This TCR beta chain emerged from a study of metastatic and nonmetastatic thyroid tumors. About the study: The comparison covered peripheral blood and tumor or nodule tissue in malignant and benign thyroid patients. Study-level findings and limits: It was reportedly found that TCR beta diversity was significantly higher in malignant thyroid tumors than in benign nodules, a difference seen in both blood and tumor samples.

Original handling: Variation in CDR3 across clinicopathological groups served as the basis for constructing a distant-metastasis classifier in papillary thyroid cancer. TCRdb re-called the PCR reads with MiXCR. TCRdb's processing, not the study's, gives the V and J calls here. Of roughly 48,000 clones in the sample, around a sixth were seen once. Worth noting for this clone: Antigen specificity is unknown.

This CDR3 has 14 residues. Germline loops: CDR1 SGHRS, CDR2 YFSETQ. V was pared by 4 bases and J by 4 bases, with 14 bases between. Thyroid surgery was preceded by no treatment in any patient. Sequencing was done on a sample of blood. This chain connects TRBV5-1 to TRBJ1-2; no firm D call. The source is a female donor with papillary thyroid cancer or a benign thyroid nodule (not recorded which). Some clones in this sample may be carry-over from other donors' samples. The CDR3 bases are TGCGCCAGCAGCGTGTACGGTCCGCTCTATGGCTACACCTTC. This sequence encodes CASSVYGPLYGYTF.